The 15 T cell receptor beta chains given below trace back to one sample, sequenced in a study of OX40 agonist ivuxolimab in advanced cancers. The method was immunoSEQ multiplex PCR; TCRdb's version includes in-frame clones alone and lacks a portion of them. This table has some 60,000 clones, approximately 89% appearing once. Specimen: CD4+ or CD8+ T cells sorted from blood, collected in a trial of the OX40 agonist ivuxolimab. The receptors derive from an adult with an advanced solid tumor such as melanoma, head and neck, liver or kidney cancer.

The rearrangement uses TRBV28 and TRBJ2-7; 12 bases map to TRBD2. The CDR3 is 15 residues long. CDR1 MDHEN and CDR2 SYDVKM come from the germline V gene. J was trimmed by 3 bases and V by 7 bases; bases with no gene match: 7. CDR3 in amino acids: CASTHLTSGGYEQYF. The DNA of the CDR3 is TGTGCCAGCACCCATCTGACTAGCGGGGGCTACGAGCAGTACTTC.

The rearrangement links TRBV6-5 to TRBJ1-2; D gene uncertain. The CDR3 totals 15 residues. V shed 5 bases and J shed 4 bases, with 17 bases lying between them. Germline V gene lookup returns CDR1 MNHEY and CDR2 SVGAGI. The CDR3 DNA follows: TGTGCCAGCAGTCAAGGCCAATCCGGGGTCTATGGCTACACCTTC. This gives the protein CASSQGQSGVYGYTF.

The rearrangement uses TRBV18 and TRBJ2-7, with D tentatively TRBD1 (6 bases). The CDR3 length is 13 residues. Per the germline V gene, CDR1 is KGHSH and CDR2 is LQKENI. V lost 4 bases and J 6 bases, leaving 13 bases between the germline ends. For the CDR3, the DNA is TGTGCCAGCTCACTCTCCAGGGGAAGCGAGCAGTACTTC. It is translated as CASSLSRGSEQYF.

CDR3 region: CASSFNPALDPELRQYF. The CDR3 region has the DNA TGTGCCAGCAGTTTCAACCCCGCCCTCGACCCAGAACTACGGCAGTACTTC. V is TRBV28 and J is TRBJ2-7; D is unclear. This CDR3 has 17 amino acids. Trimming took 3 bases from V and 9 from J, leaving 27 bases between them. Germline values: CDR1 MDHEN, CDR2 SYDVKM.

The rearrangement links TRBV2 to TRBJ1-1, with D unclear. The CDR3 covers 16 residues. Trimming left V 0 bases short and J 0 bases short, with 11 bases between. Looked up from germline, CDR1 is SNHLY and CDR2 is FYNNEI. This CDR3 is CASSEAPLGVNTEAFF. The CDR3 nucleotides are TGTGCCAGCAGTGAAGCGCCGTTAGGAGTGAACACTGAAGCTTTCTTT.

To note about this clone: Compared with germline, one end of the junction differs, possibly owing to a read error. The J gene is TRBJ2-2, the V gene TRBV7-7; D is uncertain. Per the germline V gene, CDR1 is SSHAT and CDR2 is FNYEAQ (reference sequence). The CDR3 runs to 17 residues. The CDR3 DNA follows: TGTGCTAGCAGCTTAGAATATCAGACGGAGAACACCGGGGAGCTGTTTTTT. Amino acids: CASSLEYQTENTGELFF.

DNA for the CDR3: TGTGCCAGCAGCACGCGCGGTGGCGGGGAGCTGTTTTTT. Its protein product is CASSTRGGGELFF. This sequence joins TRBV28 and TRBJ2-2; no definite D call. This CDR3 is built from 13 residues. V lost 6 bases, J lost 7 bases, and 12 bases lay in between. Per germline, CDR1 MDHEN and CDR2 SYDVKM.

The V call is TRBV7-9, the J call TRBJ2-7; TRBD1 agrees at 7 bases. The germline gives CDR1 SEHNR, CDR2 FQNEAQ (reference sequence). J lost 4 bases, V lost 5 bases, and 5 bases had no gene match. CDR3 length equals 13 residues. CDR3 nucleotides: TGTGCCAGCAGCCCCTCGACAGGGTACGAGCAGTACTTC. Amino acid sequence: CASSPSTGYEQYF.

The chain is built from TRBV28 and TRBJ1-6, with a possible D match to TRBD1 (5 bases). Trimming shortened V by 2 bases and J by 8 bases, and 13 bases separated the two germline ends. CDR1 is MDHEN, CDR2 SYDVKM, per germline. This CDR3 has 15 residues. Here the CDR3 DNA reads TGTGCCAGCAGTTTAATCAGGGAGTTATATTCACCCCTCCACTTT. As protein: CASSLIRELYSPLHF. Combining the CDR3 with reference TRBV28 and TRBJ1-6 gives the whole variable domain DVKVTQSSRYLVKRTGEKVFLECVQDMDHENMFWYRQDPGLGLRLIYFSYDVKMKEKGDIPEGYSVSREKKERFSLILESASTNQTSMYLCASSLIRELYSPLHFGNGTRLTVT.

The V gene is TRBV13, the J gene TRBJ2-5; D perhaps matches TRBD2 (5 bases). The length of the CDR3 is 14 residues. Germline V gene data show CDR1 as PRHDT and CDR2 as FYEKMQ (reference sequence). Trimming stripped 6 bases from V and 4 bases from J, with 15 bases between. CDR3 sequence reads: CASSKLEIVETQYF. CDR3 DNA sequence: TGTGCCAGCAGTAAACTAGAGATAGTAGAGACCCAGTACTTC.

This chain connects TRBV7-2 to TRBJ2-7, with 8 nucleotides matching TRBD1. CDR1 and CDR2 (germline): SGHTA, FQGNSA. This CDR3 comprises 14 residues. V lost 4 bases, J lost 3 bases, and 5 bases stayed unmatched. CDR3 sequence (DNA): TGTGCCAGCAGCTCCCGGGACAGGTTCTACGAGCAGTACTTC. Protein product: CASSSRDRFYEQYF.

The chain couples TRBV19 to TRBJ2-1; no clear D. With 2 bases removed from V and 6 bases from J, the gap between germline ends came to 11 bases. The CDR3 spans 14 residues. Germline V gives CDR1 LNHDA, CDR2 SQIVND (reference sequence). The chain's CDR3 is CASSIPGPPNEQFF. In DNA form, the CDR3 reads TGTGCCAGTAGTATACCTGGGCCACCCAATGAGCAGTTCTTC.

The rearrangement uses TRBV5-4 and TRBJ2-6; 11 bases align to TRBD1. Trimming cost V 6 bases and J 4 bases; bases outside gene matches: 9. This CDR3 comprises 17 residues. Germline V gives CDR1 SGHNT, CDR2 YYREEE (reference sequence). This CDR3 reads CASIEDRGLLGANVLTF. CDR3 coding DNA: TGTGCCAGCATTGAGGACAGGGGGCTACTGGGGGCCAACGTCCTGACTTTC.

The gene calls are TRBV6-5 and TRBJ2-1; 11 bases are a match to TRBD1. This CDR3 is 16 amino acids long. V lost 2 bases and J lost 6; bases outside the gene matches: 6. The germline V gene has CDR1 MNHEY and CDR2 SVGAGI. The DNA for the CDR3 is TGTGCCAGCAGTTACGAAGGGGACAGGGGGTTCAATGAGCAGTTCTTC. Protein product: CASSYEGDRGFNEQFF.

This chain links TRBV29-1 with TRBJ1-2; TRBD1 is a possible D gene (6 bases). CDR3 length: 14 amino acids. Trimming removed 4 bases at V and 1 base at J, with 13 bases between. Germline V lookup: CDR1 SQVTM, CDR2 ANQGSEA. The CDR3 loop is CSVVQGFRNYGYTF. The CDR3 nucleotides are TGCAGCGTTGTACAGGGTTTCCGTAACTATGGCTACACCTTC.